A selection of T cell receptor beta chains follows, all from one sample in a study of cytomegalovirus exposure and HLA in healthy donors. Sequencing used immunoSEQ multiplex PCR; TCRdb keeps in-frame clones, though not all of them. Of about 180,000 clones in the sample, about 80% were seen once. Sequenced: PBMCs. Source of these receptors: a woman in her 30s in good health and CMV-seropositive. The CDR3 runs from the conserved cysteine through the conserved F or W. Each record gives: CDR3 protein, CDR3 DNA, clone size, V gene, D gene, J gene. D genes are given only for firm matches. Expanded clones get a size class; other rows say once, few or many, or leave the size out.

CDR3 protein: CASSLGVGGTGEFF
CDR3 DNA: TGTGCCAGCAGTTTAGGGGTAGGGGGGACAGGGGAGTTCTTC
clone size: -
V gene: TRBV27
D gene: TRBD1
J gene: TRBJ2-1

CDR3 protein: CASSPGLWSSYEQYF
CDR3 DNA: TGTGCCAGCAGTCCTGGACTGTGGAGCTCCTACGAGCAGTACTTC
clone size: -
V gene: TRBV28
D gene: -
J gene: TRBJ2-7

CDR3 protein: CATLGGRGTYEQYF
CDR3 DNA: TGTGCCACCCTAGGCGGGAGAGGGACCTACGAGCAGTACTTC
clone size: -
V gene: TRBV6-6
D gene: TRBD2
J gene: TRBJ2-7

CDR3 protein: CASSSPGGSNEKLFF
CDR3 DNA: TGTGCCAGCAGTTCACCAGGGGGATCTAATGAAAAACTGTTTTTT
clone size: -
V gene: TRBV28
D gene: TRBD1
J gene: TRBJ1-4

CDR3 protein: CASSLAESSYEQYF
CDR3 DNA: TGTGCCAGCAGCTTAGCCGAGAGCTCCTACGAGCAGTACTTC
clone size: -
V gene: TRBV7-8
D gene: -
J gene: TRBJ2-7

CDR3 protein: CASSAGQLTASGANVLTF
CDR3 DNA: TGTGCCAGCAGTGCGGGACAGTTAACCGCCTCTGGGGCCAACGTCCTGACTTTC
clone size: -
V gene: TRBV27
D gene: -
J gene: TRBJ2-6

CDR3 protein: CASTTIGTDTQYF
CDR3 DNA: TGTGCCAGCACCACTATCGGCACAGATACGCAGTATTTT
clone size: -
V gene: TRBV9
D gene: -
J gene: TRBJ2-3

CDR3 protein: CASTMAAGGLGTGELFF
CDR3 DNA: TGTGCCAGCACAATGGCCGCGGGAGGGCTCGGAACCGGGGAGCTGTTTTTT
clone size: -
V gene: TRBV2
D gene: TRBD2
J gene: TRBJ2-2

CDR3 protein: CSVAGGTLYEQYF
CDR3 DNA: TGCAGCGTTGCGGGGGGGACACTCTACGAGCAGTACTTC
clone size: once
V gene: TRBV29-1
D gene: TRBD2
J gene: TRBJ2-7

CDR3 protein: CASIKGGGVEQFF
CDR3 DNA: TGTGCCAGCATCAAAGGGGGAGGGGTTGAGCAGTTCTTC
clone size: -
V gene: TRBV25-1
D gene: -
J gene: TRBJ2-1

CDR3 protein: CASSLMSSDEQFF
CDR3 DNA: TGTGCCAGCAGCTTAATGAGCAGCGATGAGCAGTTCTTC
clone size: -
V gene: TRBV11-2
D gene: -
J gene: TRBJ2-1

CDR3 protein: CASSHQGTMIEQFF
CDR3 DNA: TGTGCCAGCAGCCACCAGGGTACAATGATTGAGCAGTTCTTC
clone size: -
V gene: TRBV7-2
D gene: -
J gene: TRBJ2-1

CDR3 protein: CAISDTGASGNEQYF
CDR3 DNA: TGTGCCATCAGTGATACTGGGGCTAGCGGAAACGAGCAGTACTTC
clone size: -
V gene: TRBV10-3
D gene: TRBD2
J gene: TRBJ2-7

CDR3 protein: CASRDGLADYNEQFF
CDR3 DNA: TGCGCCAGCAGAGACGGACTAGCGGACTACAATGAGCAGTTCTTC
clone size: -
V gene: TRBV4-3
D gene: TRBD2
J gene: TRBJ2-1

CDR3 protein: CASSLNSQGYEQYF
CDR3 DNA: TGTGCCAGCAGCTTAAACTCCCAGGGGTACGAGCAGTACTTC
clone size: -
V gene: TRBV7-2
D gene: -
J gene: TRBJ2-7

CDR3 protein: CASSPEDREYGYTF
CDR3 DNA: TGTGCCAGCTCACCCGAGGACAGGGAGTATGGCTACACCTTC
clone size: few
V gene: TRBV18
D gene: TRBD1
J gene: TRBJ1-2

CDR3 protein: CASSSDRNNEQFF
CDR3 DNA: TGTGCCAGCAGCTCTGACAGGAACAATGAGCAGTTCTTC
clone size: -
V gene: TRBV7-3
D gene: -
J gene: TRBJ2-1

CDR3 protein: CSVVGDRGHEQYF
CDR3 DNA: TGCAGCGTTGTAGGAGACAGGGGCCACGAGCAGTACTTC
clone size: -
V gene: TRBV29-1
D gene: TRBD1
J gene: TRBJ2-7

CDR3 protein: CAIRSGTSSYNEQFF
CDR3 DNA: TGTGCCATCAGATCCGGGACTAGCTCCTACAATGAGCAGTTCTTC
clone size: -
V gene: TRBV10-3
D gene: TRBD2
J gene: TRBJ2-1

CDR3 protein: CASSYSTSGGSYEQYF
CDR3 DNA: TGTGCCAGCAGTTACTCTACTAGCGGGGGATCCTACGAGCAGTACTTC
clone size: -
V gene: TRBV6-5
D gene: TRBD2
J gene: TRBJ2-7

CDR3 protein: CASSEGNSAQETQYF
CDR3 DNA: TGTGCCAGCAGTGAGGGCAATTCGGCACAAGAGACCCAGTACTTC
clone size: -
V gene: TRBV6-4
D gene: -
J gene: TRBJ2-5

CDR3 protein: CASSLSGTGEEKLFF
CDR3 DNA: TGTGCCAGCAGCTTATCCGGGACAGGGGAAGAAAAACTGTTTTTT
clone size: -
V gene: TRBV7-2
D gene: TRBD1
J gene: TRBJ1-4

CDR3 protein: CASSLTGSVGSNEQFF
CDR3 DNA: TGTGCCAGCAGCTTAACAGGTAGCGTGGGCTCCAATGAGCAGTTCTTC
clone size: -
V gene: TRBV7-3
D gene: -
J gene: TRBJ2-1

CDR3 protein: CASSFWTTDTQYF
CDR3 DNA: TGTGCCAGCAGCTTTTGGACTACAGATACGCAGTATTTT
clone size: -
V gene: TRBV11-2
D gene: -
J gene: TRBJ2-3

CDR3 protein: CASSTTDREQYF
CDR3 DNA: TGTGCCAGCAGCACCACCGACAGGGAGCAGTACTTC
clone size: -
V gene: TRBV5-4
D gene: -
J gene: TRBJ2-7

CDR3 protein: CASSEFGLAEETQYF
CDR3 DNA: TGTGCCAGCAGTGAATTTGGACTAGCGGAAGAGACCCAGTACTTC
clone size: few
V gene: TRBV25-1
D gene: TRBD2
J gene: TRBJ2-5

CDR3 protein: CASSGRENYGYTF
CDR3 DNA: TGTGCCAGCAGCGGCAGGGAAAACTATGGCTACACCTTC
clone size: -
V gene: TRBV11-2
D gene: -
J gene: TRBJ1-2

CDR3 protein: CASSSQQGNTGELFF
CDR3 DNA: TGTGCCAGCAGCTCACAACAGGGGAACACCGGGGAGCTGTTTTTT
clone size: -
V gene: TRBV11-3
D gene: -
J gene: TRBJ2-2